Following are 8 T cell receptor beta chains from one sample sequenced in a study of blood T cells in healthy people across ages. A second PCR of about 7 to 12 cycles used a sample-barcoded 5' primer and a J-beta primer mix. One entry per CDR3 protein results from TCRdb running MiXCR on the 5' RACE reads. Of fewer than 900,000 distinct CDR3 sequences in the sample, around 40% were seen once. Sample: blood. The source of these receptors is a woman in her sixties or seventies in good health.

This chain joins TRBV9 and TRBJ2-3; TRBD1 aligns across 7 bases. The ends lost 4 bases at V and 2 bases at J; junction bases unmatched: 7. CDR3 size: 15 residues. Germline loops: CDR1 SGDLS, CDR2 YYNGEE. The CDR3, as DNA: TGTGCCAGCAGCCCATCCGGGACAGACACAGATACGCAGTATTTT. It encodes CASSPSGTDTDTQYF.

Note on this clonotype: This could be a read error, since a much larger clone is one nucleotide away. The CDR3 loop is CSVRRGGGNEQYF. The CDR3 nucleotides read TGCAGCGTGCGGCGGGGGGGCGGGAATGAGCAGTACTTC. The rearrangement uses TRBV29-1 and TRBJ2-5; the match to TRBD2 covers 9 bases. Germline trimming cut 6 bases from V and 11 bases from J; bases unmatched to any gene: 13. Germline V CDR1 and CDR2: SQVTM, ANQGSEA. The CDR3 runs to 13 residues.

The chain links TRBV30 to TRBJ2-3; the D gene is possibly TRBD2 (6 bases). Per the germline V gene, CDR1 is GTSNPN and CDR2 is SVGIG (reference sequence). This CDR3 spans 15 amino acids. V was clipped by 3 bases and J by 2 bases, with 15 bases between them. For the CDR3, the DNA is TGTGCCTGGAGGGACCGAGGAGGGGCCACAGATACGCAGTATTTT. It specifies CAWRDRGGATDTQYF.

This clonotype was seen a handful of times. V is TRBV25-1 and J is TRBJ1-4; D may be TRBD1 (5 bases). Germline assignment: CDR1 MGHDK and CDR2 SYGVNS. V dropped 4 bases and J dropped 8 bases, with 14 bases sitting between them. This CDR3 has 14 amino acids. CDR3 residues: CASSVGAGGEKLFF. In DNA form, the CDR3 reads TGTGCCAGCAGTGTAGGGGCAGGAGGCGAAAAACTGTTTTTT.

This clonotype was detected a few times. The chain employs TRBV6-5 and TRBJ2-3, with D uncertain. This CDR3 is 14 amino acids long. V lost 4 bases and J lost 4, with 12 bases in between. Germline lookup yields CDR1 MNHEY and CDR2 SVGAGI. The CDR3 DNA reads as TGTGCCAGCAGTTCCCTGGTGGCCGCAGATACGCAGTATTTT. It is translated as CASSSLVAADTQYF.

The chain is built from TRBV6-5 and TRBJ2-1; D might be TRBD2 (5 bases). Germline lookup yields CDR1 MNHEY and CDR2 SVGAGI. This CDR3 is 13 amino acids long. V lost 6 bases and J 14 bases, leaving 20 bases between the germline ends. As DNA, the CDR3 is TGTGCCAGCAGACCCGGGGTCCCTCCAATCGAGTTCTTC. Encoded protein: CASRPGVPPIEFF.

The sample holds a few counts of this clonotype. V is TRBV6-5 and J is TRBJ2-2; 12 bases match TRBD1. Germline V gives CDR1 MNHEY, CDR2 SVGAGI. Trimming took 0 bases from V and 3 from J; bases not matched to a gene: 5. The CDR3 consists of 18 residues. The CDR3 nucleotides read TGTGCCAGCAGTTACTCTTCGGGACAGGGGGCTCACACCGGGGAGCTGTTTTTT. Translating gives CASSYSSGQGAHTGELFF.

This clonotype was counted once. The V call is TRBV20-1, the J call TRBJ2-5, with D uncertain. The CDR3 is 12 residues long. Trimming left V 5 bases short and J 3 bases short, with 10 bases between. The germline gives CDR1 DFQATT, CDR2 SNEGSKA (reference sequence). The CDR3 is CSAQGRKETQYF. Written as DNA, the CDR3 is TGCAGTGCTCAAGGCCGAAAAGAGACCCAGTACTTC.